These 20 T cell receptor beta chains originate from one sample sequenced in a study of T cells in Graves' hyperthyroidism and ophthalmopathy (dated by TCRdb to between 2018 and 2021). Receptors were amplified or captured by multiplex PCR. Sequencing relied on an Illumina HiSeq 2000. Amplification of TCR beta CDR3 regions was carried out from RNA transcripts. For the first round of RT-PCR on the TCR CDR3, the HTBI primer set was used together with the Qiagen OneStep RT-PCR kit. TCRdb trimmed public reads at Q25 via fastp, called clones via MiXCR and kept in-frame beta chains. One record per CDR3 amino acid sequence lists the most common genes and DNA. The sample table lists roughly 660,000 distinct CDR3 sequences, roughly a sixth of them with a count of one. The ten largest account for around 15% of the sample. The sequencing sample was made of blood. The receptors originated from a man in his fifties with Graves' hyperthyroidism.

This clonotype was detected ten times or more. The chain couples TRBV9 to TRBJ2-7; a possible D gene is TRBD2 (5 bases). The CDR3 extends over 15 amino acids. CDR1 and CDR2 from the germline V gene are SGDLS and YYNGEE. Between the trimmed V and J ends, which lost 0 bases and 3 bases, there was a span of 13 bases. The CDR3 DNA reads as TGTGCCAGCAGCGTAGCGATCGGACTTAACTACGAGCAGTACTTC. It yields the protein CASSVAIGLNYEQYF.

The chain is built from TRBV19 and TRBJ2-7; 9 positions match TRBD1. The CDR3 contains 14 residues. V shed 5 bases, J shed 4 bases, and the junction held 6 bases outside the gene matches. Germline assignment: CDR1 LNHDA and CDR2 SQIVND (reference sequence). CDR3 DNA: TGTGCCAGTAGTCTGGGGACAGGGTGGTACGAGCAGTACTTC. Translated: CASSLGTGWYEQYF.

This clonotype occurred many times. The chain joins TRBV20-1 to TRBJ2-7, with 7 bases fitting TRBD1. With V trimmed by 3 bases and J by 3 bases, 8 bases remained unmatched. The CDR3 is made up of 14 amino acids. CDR1 DFQATT and CDR2 SNEGSKA come from the germline V gene (reference sequence). The CDR3 sequence: CSARKGAPSYEQYF. The CDR3 DNA reads as TGCAGTGCTAGGAAGGGGGCACCAAGCTACGAGCAGTACTTC.

Ten or more counts support this clonotype. The chain carries TRBV30 and TRBJ1-6, with D hard to call. Germline V lookup: CDR1 GTSNPN, CDR2 SVGIG (reference sequence). Trimming removed 3 bases at V and 6 bases at J, with 6 bases between. CDR3 size: 12 residues. As DNA, the CDR3 is TGTGCCTGGAGCTCTCCTAATTCACCCCTCCACTTT. This gives the protein CAWSSPNSPLHF.

The rearrangement uses TRBV6-5 and TRBJ1-6, with 7 bases that match TRBD1. Germline CDR1 MNHEY, CDR2 SVGAGI. V lost 2 bases, J lost 10 bases, and 14 bases stayed unmatched. CDR3 length equals 17 residues. The CDR3 here is CASSYTYRQGRGSPLHF. CDR3 nucleotide sequence: TGTGCCAGCAGTTACACCTATAGACAGGGTAGAGGCTCACCCCTCCACTTT.

This clonotype has a handful of counts. The chain uses TRBV7-2 and TRBJ2-1; D not certain. Germline-derived CDR1 and CDR2 are SGHTA and FQGNSA. Trimming removed 3 bases at V and 10 bases at J, with 10 bases between. This CDR3 is 12 amino acids long. CDR3 sequence: CASSFNSFEQFF. The DNA for the CDR3 is TGTGCCAGCAGCTTTAACTCTTTCGAGCAGTTCTTC.

On this clonotype itself: One end of the junction fails to match germline, which may point to a read error. V and J are TRBV13 and TRBJ1-1; weak D call: TRBD1 (6 bases). The CDR3 is 15 residues long. Germline-derived CDR1 and CDR2 are PRHDT and FYEKMQ (reference sequence). CDR3 in DNA: TGTGCCAGCAGCTTAGGCCCGCAAGGGGGGACTGAAACTTTCTTT. It encodes CASSLGPQGGTETFF. Together with reference TRBV13 and TRBJ1-1, the CDR3 gives the full variable domain: AAGVIQSPRHLIKEKRETATLKCYPIPRHDTVYWYQQGPGQDPQFLISFYEKMQSDKGSIPDRFSAQQFSDYHSELNMSSLELGDSALYFCASSLGPQGGTETFFGQGTRLTVV.

The genes are TRBV7-8 and TRBJ2-3; D is uncertain. Germline assignment: CDR1 SGHVS and CDR2 FQNEAQ. Trimming pared 4 bases from V and 5 bases from J, leaving 13 bases between. The CDR3 totals 14 residues. The CDR3 sequence is CASSSAYGVDTQYF. CDR3 DNA sequence: TGTGCCAGCAGCTCCGCTTATGGGGTAGATACGCAGTATTTT.

This clonotype was recorded many times. The gene calls are TRBV27 and TRBJ2-7; 12 bases are shared with TRBD2. With 4 bases clipped from V and 1 base from J, the junction kept 5 bases outside the gene matches. This CDR3 is built from 16 residues. Germline assignment: CDR1 MNHEY and CDR2 SMNVEV (reference sequence). This CDR3 reads CASSSGTSGPSYEQYF. In DNA, the CDR3 is TGTGCCAGCAGTTCAGGGACTAGCGGGCCGTCCTACGAGCAGTACTTC.

This clonotype occurred many times. The chain joins TRBV28 to TRBJ1-6; TRBD1 might be the D (5 bases). V was shortened by 3 bases and J by 13 bases, with 10 bases between the two germline ends. The CDR3 has 12 residues. Per the germline V gene, CDR1 is MDHEN and CDR2 is SYDVKM. CDR3 sequence: CASSLNPGPLHF. CDR3 bases: TGTGCCAGCAGTTTGAACCCAGGGCCCCTCCACTTT.

This clonotype was seen ten or more times. This chain joins TRBV28 and TRBJ2-5; the D is unclear. Germline V gives CDR1 MDHEN, CDR2 SYDVKM. The CDR3 is 14 residues long. Trimming removed 5 bases at V and 4 bases at J, with 14 bases between. This chain's CDR3 is CASSTTPDLETQYF. In DNA form, the CDR3 reads TGTGCCAGCAGTACAACCCCTGACCTAGAGACCCAGTACTTC.

The V and J genes are TRBV7-9 and TRBJ2-1; 7 nucleotides agree with TRBD2. Germline CDR1 reads SEHNR; CDR2 reads FQNEAQ (reference sequence). The CDR3 runs 17 residues. J gave up 5 bases and V 0 bases, and 10 bases lay outside the gene matches. The CDR3 bases are TGTGCCAGCAGCTTAGCGGGAGGGCCTCTAAACCACAATGAGCAGTTCTTC. Encoded protein: CASSLAGGPLNHNEQFF.

This clonotype came up many times. The gene calls are TRBV20-1 and TRBJ2-7, with 10 bases that match TRBD2. V lost 2 bases to trimming and J lost 3 bases; unmatched junction nucleotides: 7. The CDR3 spans 15 residues. CDR1 is DFQATT, CDR2 SNEGSKA, per germline (reference sequence). The DNA for the CDR3 is TGCAGTGCTAGACGAGCGGGAGGGGGTTACTACGAGCAGTACTTC. It is translated as CSARRAGGGYYEQYF.

This clonotype was detected many times. This may stem from a read error, because a much larger clone lies one nucleotide away. The chain carries TRBV11-1 and TRBJ1-1; no definite D call. The CDR3 covers 13 residues. CDR1 SGHAT and CDR2 FQDESV come from the germline V gene (reference sequence). The CDR3 sequence is CASRYDGFTGAFF. CDR3 in DNA: TGTGCCAGCAGATACGACGGATTCACTGGAGCTTTCTTT.

The table lists this clonotype with many counts. The V gene is TRBV20-1, the J gene TRBJ2-7, with TRBD2 matching 9 bases. CDR3 length equals 13 residues. Germline assignment: CDR1 DFQATT and CDR2 SNEGSKA (reference sequence). This chain's CDR3 is CSLAAGGTYEQYF. The DNA of the CDR3 is TGCAGCCTCGCAGCGGGAGGCACCTACGAGCAGTACTTC.

This clonotype was counted at least ten times. V gene TRBV6-1 combines with J gene TRBJ2-7, with 9 bases matching TRBD2. The CDR3 runs to 15 residues. Germline-derived CDR1 and CDR2 are MNHNS and SASEGT. The J segment lost 3 bases and the V segment lost 3 bases, leaving 6 bases of the junction unmatched. The CDR3 loop is CASSETASGDYEQYF. CDR3 coding DNA: TGTGCCAGCAGTGAGACGGCTAGCGGGGACTACGAGCAGTACTTC.

The genes are TRBV28 and TRBJ2-5; TRBD2 agrees at 9 bases. Germline CDR1 is MDHEN and CDR2 is SYDVKM. The CDR3 length is 17 residues. The trim removed 4 bases at V and 2 bases at J, leaving 11 bases unmatched. The CDR3, as DNA: TGTGCCAGCAGTTCCCGTATAGCGGGAGCGGGGCAAGAGACCCAGTACTTC. Translated: CASSSRIAGAGQETQYF. The full variable domain, in which reference TRBV28 and TRBJ2-5 provide the parts outside the CDR3, is DVKVTQSSRYLVKRTGEKVFLECVQDMDHENMFWYRQDPGLGLRLIYFSYDVKMKEKGDIPEGYSVSREKKERFSLILESASTNQTSMYLCASSSRIAGAGQETQYFGPGTRLLVL.

There are a few counts of this clonotype. The V and J genes are TRBV15 and TRBJ2-2, with D possibly TRBD2 on 5 matching bases. The CDR3 contains 16 residues. Germline V lookup: CDR1 LNHNV, CDR2 YYDKDF (reference sequence). V was clipped by 0 bases and J by 0 bases, with 8 bases between them. Written as DNA, the CDR3 is TGTGCCACCAGCAGAGAGGGAGCGGCGAACACCGGGGAGCTGTTTTTT. The encoded protein is CATSREGAANTGELFF.

The rearrangement links TRBV2 to TRBJ1-2, with D unresolved. The germline V gene encodes CDR1 SNHLY and CDR2 FYNNEI. V lost 1 base to trimming and J lost 7 bases, with 10 bases between them. The CDR3 covers 13 residues. CDR3 bases: TGTGCCAGCAGTGAAGAAGTAAATCTTGGCTACACCTTC. Translation gives CASSEEVNLGYTF.

This sequence joins TRBV5-1 and TRBJ2-1, with D perhaps TRBD1 or TRBD2 (5 bases each). The germline CDR1 and CDR2 sequences are SGHRS and YFSETQ. CDR3 length equals 14 residues. V was trimmed by 4 bases and J by 15 bases, leaving 23 bases between them. Here the CDR3 reads CASSATGTVRVLFF. The CDR3 DNA follows: TGCGCCAGCAGCGCCACCGGGACCGTAAGAGTGCTGTTCTTC.